This is a list of T cell receptor beta chains from one sample in a study of blood T cell repertoires in COVID-19. The protocol was immunoSEQ multiplex PCR, while the TCRdb copy is restricted to in-frame clones and leaves out a portion. The sample yields 120,000 to 150,000 clones, over 75% seen once. What was sequenced was PBMCs or T cells enriched from blood (not recorded which). The receptors were gathered from a woman in her twenties or thirties with acute COVID-19. CDR3s include the opening cysteine and the closing phenylalanine or tryptophan. A D gene is named only where the DNA matches it firmly. Rows give clone size only sometimes, using once, few, many, or a class for an expanded clone.

. | 15 | TRBJ2-3 | TRBD2 | TRBV7-3 | CASSFRSGGIDTQYF | TGTGCCAGCAGCTTCAGAAGCGGGGGGATAGATACGCAGTATTTT
. | 15 | TRBJ2-5 | TRBD1 | TRBV7-2 | CASSRGQGEFQTQYF | TGTGCCAGCAGCCGGGGACAGGGAGAATTTCAGACCCAGTACTTC
once | 15 | TRBJ1-2 | . | TRBV19 | CASSSTRRDFYGYTF | TGTGCCAGTAGTTCAACCAGACGGGATTTCTATGGCTACACCTTC
. | 14 | TRBJ1-6 | TRBD1 | TRBV7-6 | CASSLVGQNSPLHF | TGTGCCAGCAGCTTAGTGGGACAGAATTCACCCCTCCACTTT
. | 12 | TRBJ2-1 | TRBD2 | TRBV10-2 | CASAGGRNEQFF | TGCGCCAGCGCGGGAGGGCGGAATGAGCAGTTCTTC
. | 16 | TRBJ2-7 | TRBD1 | TRBV7-9 | CASSTPGGVNSYEQYF | TGTGCCAGCAGCACCCCAGGGGGCGTCAACTCCTACGAGCAGTACTTC
. | 14 | TRBJ1-5 | TRBD1 | TRBV7-2 | CASSPGQGFQPQHF | TGTGCCAGCAGTCCCGGACAGGGGTTTCAGCCCCAGCATTTT
. | 15 | TRBJ2-5 | TRBD2 | TRBV5-1 | CASTLAGTNEETQYF | TGCGCCAGCACTTTGGCCGGGACTAACGAAGAGACCCAGTACTTC
. | 17 | TRBJ1-1 | TRBD1 | TRBV4-1 | CASSQPPGQGRGTEAFF | TGCGCCAGCAGCCAACCCCCGGGACAGGGGAGAGGCACTGAAGCTTTCTTT
. | 14 | TRBJ2-1 | TRBD1 | TRBV4-3 | CASSPGGAYNEQFF | TGCGCCAGCAGCCCAGGGGGCGCATACAATGAGCAGTTCTTC
. | 15 | TRBJ1-6 | . | TRBV30 | CAWKGGSHYNSPLHF | TGTGCCTGGAAAGGCGGATCCCACTATAATTCACCCCTCCACTTT
. | 12 | TRBJ2-7 | . | TRBV5-4 | CASSSDTYEQYF | TGTGCCAGCAGCTCGGACACCTACGAGCAGTACTTC
. | 14 | TRBJ1-5 | . | TRBV28 | CASSFGRSGQPQHF | TGTGCCAGCAGTTTTGGGAGGTCTGGGCAGCCCCAGCATTTT
. | 17 | TRBJ2-1 | . | TRBV30 | CAWSVEMTFRSYNEQFF | TGTGCCTGGAGTGTAGAGATGACTTTCCGCAGCTACAATGAGCAGTTCTTC
. | 13 | TRBJ2-7 | TRBD1 | TRBV6-5 | CASSRGQGYEQYF | TGTGCCAGCAGCAGGGGACAGGGCTACGAGCAGTACTTC
. | 15 | TRBJ1-6 | . | TRBV28 | CASSLWARGNSPLHF | TGTGCCAGCAGTTTATGGGCCAGGGGTAACTCACCCCTCCACTTT
. | 13 | TRBJ1-5 | TRBD1 | TRBV29-1 | CSFTGGNNQPQHF | TGCAGCTTTACAGGGGGAAACAATCAGCCCCAGCATTTT
. | 13 | TRBJ1-1 | . | TRBV9 | CASSPLGNTEAFF | TGTGCCAGCAGCCCCCTCGGGAACACTGAAGCTTTCTTT
. | 16 | TRBJ1-2 | TRBD1 | TRBV27 | CASSLSPGQGDVGYTF | TGTGCCAGCAGTTTATCCCCGGGACAGGGGGACGTTGGCTACACCTTC
. | 12 | TRBJ2-1 | . | TRBV28 | CASLSSPLEQFF | TGTGCCAGCCTTTCTAGCCCGCTTGAGCAGTTCTTC
. | 13 | TRBJ1-2 | TRBD1 | TRBV29-1 | CSARGQGVYGYTF | TGCAGCGCCCGAGGACAGGGCGTCTATGGCTACACCTTC
. | 14 | TRBJ1-4 | . | TRBV19 | CASSILRGNEKLFF | TGTGCCAGTAGTATTCTGAGGGGGAATGAAAAACTGTTTTTT
. | 15 | TRBJ2-5 | TRBD2 | TRBV28 | CASSFLAEGRETQYF | TGTGCCAGCAGTTTTCTAGCGGAAGGGCGGGAGACCCAGTACTTC
few | 15 | TRBJ1-2 | TRBD1 | TRBV7-2 | CASSLVDRVGYGYTF | TGTGCCAGCAGCTTAGTAGACAGGGTCGGCTATGGCTACACCTTC
once | 14 | TRBJ1-1 | . | TRBV5-4 | CASSLGLPNTEAFF | TGTGCCAGCAGCTTGGGGCTTCCGAACACTGAAGCTTTCTTT